The rows below give T cell receptor beta chains drawn from one sample of a study of blood T cell repertoires in COVID-19. Sequencing used immunoSEQ multiplex PCR; TCRdb keeps in-frame clones, though not all of them. The sample lists about 54,000 clones; less than 90% were seen once. The specimen sequenced was peripheral blood. These receptors came from a human donor in a cohort sampled during active COVID-19. Both conserved end residues are part of each CDR3. Size is stated for part of the rows, as once, few or many counts, or as a class when the clone is expanded.

>TRBV6-4|NA|TRBJ1-3
CASSDEPGQGRNTIYF
>TRBV5-1|NA|TRBJ1-1
CASSSPGGGNTEAFF
>TRBV14|few|TRBJ1-5
CASSHSVDQPQHF
>TRBV7-9|NA|TRBJ2-7
CASSFSGYEQYF
>TRBV19|NA|TRBJ1-2
CASSMEGQVNYGYTF
>TRBV6-6|NA|TRBJ1-6
CASSYSSYDNSPLHF
>TRBV5-1|NA|TRBJ2-2
CASSFQGNTGELFF
>TRBV9|NA|TRBJ1-1
CASSVASGGTEAFF
>TRBV19|NA|TRBJ1-1
CASSGQGDYTEAFF
>TRBV24-1|NA|TRBJ2-7
CATSLGQVSSYEQYF
>TRBV7-2|NA|TRBJ2-1
CASSLVGGNEQFF
>TRBV29-1|NA|TRBJ1-4
CSVARTWNEKLFF
>TRBV7-2|NA|TRBJ2-1
CASSFAGSNEQFF
>TRBV5-5|NA|TRBJ1-5
CASSLIGHPNQPQHF
>TRBV5-1|few|TRBJ1-1
CASSQDMNTEAFF
>TRBV29-1|NA|TRBJ1-2
CSVERGEGARGYTF
>TRBV12-3/TRBV12-4|NA|TRBJ2-2
CASSLGGAGELFF
>TRBV18|few|TRBJ2-2
CASSPSSNTGELFF
>TRBV9|NA|TRBJ1-5
CASSQGTLGNQPQHF
>TRBV5-1|NA|TRBJ1-6
CASSYSGTGWANSPLHF
>TRBV27|NA|TRBJ1-6
CASSLQGHNSPLHF
>TRBV6-5|few|TRBJ1-2
CAVKRQGNYGYTF
>TRBV28|NA|TRBJ2-3
CASKPGTSTDTQYF
>TRBV19|NA|TRBJ1-3
CASSRPGQEGNTIYF
>TRBV12-3/TRBV12-4|few|TRBJ2-5
CASSLGRSETQYF
>TRBV25-1|NA|TRBJ2-7
CASSPPGRVSVEQYF
>TRBV5-5|NA|TRBJ1-2
CASSLEHINYGYTF
>TRBV7-2|NA|TRBJ1-5
CASSLGRRQPQHF
>TRBV27|NA|TRBJ2-7
CASSGQESSYEQYF
>TRBV6-1|NA|TRBJ2-3
CASSEAISGGGTDTQYF
>TRBV5-5|NA|TRBJ1-2
CASSLVAGETYGYTF
>TRBV5-6|once|TRBJ1-2
CASSRRVDGYTF
>TRBV21-1|NA|TRBJ2-7
CASSTPRTSDTTYEQYF
>TRBV18|once|TRBJ1-1
CASSQMTGMNTEAFF
>TRBV30|NA|TRBJ1-5
CAWSVKYSDFNQPQHF
>TRBV7-8|NA|TRBJ1-2
CASSSPGEVLYGYTF
>TRBV6-5|once|TRBJ2-5
CASSTGARTQYF
>TRBV6-2/TRBV6-3|NA|TRBJ2-4
CASSYTTNIQYF
>TRBV30|NA|TRBJ1-4
CAWSGQGAEKLFF
>TRBV3-1/TRBV3-2|NA|TRBJ1-1
CASSPLPNTEAFF
>TRBV3-1/TRBV3-2|NA|TRBJ2-1
CASSMTSGGGDEQFF
>TRBV28|NA|TRBJ2-2
CASKVQGGPGELFF
>TRBV11-2|NA|TRBJ2-3
CASSEWTGGTGTDTQYF
>TRBV3-1/TRBV3-2|NA|TRBJ1-1
CASSLDPSDRGWNTEAFF
>TRBV7-9|NA|TRBJ1-3
CASSPPGSIIGNTIYF
>TRBV25-1|NA|TRBJ2-5
CASRGVSGGAWETQYF
>TRBV27|NA|TRBJ1-2
CASSSRTGGYGYTF
>TRBV6-5|NA|TRBJ1-2
CASWTGGAGGYTF
>TRBV24-1|NA|TRBJ1-2
CATSDQTGNYGYTF
>TRBV28|NA|TRBJ2-5
CASSPTGVGETQYF
>TRBV7-3|NA|TRBJ1-1
CASSFMTGTEAFF
>TRBV7-9|NA|TRBJ2-3
CASSLLFSDTQYF
>TRBV6-2/TRBV6-3|NA|TRBJ2-7
CASSFGGGAYEQYF
>TRBV7-2|NA|TRBJ1-2
CASRPQGAEASGYTF
>TRBV18|NA|TRBJ1-4
CASSPGQNEKLFF
>TRBV7-8|once|TRBJ2-3
CASSKLGLATSTDTQYF